A selection of T cell receptor beta chains follows, all from one sample in a study of blood T cell repertoires in COVID-19. The protocol was immunoSEQ multiplex PCR, while the TCRdb copy is restricted to in-frame clones and leaves out a portion. The sample includes roughly 130,000 clones, 86% of them seen just once. Sequenced: peripheral blood. These TCRs come from a man aged 35-49 years with acute or convalescent COVID-19. Both conserved end residues are part of each CDR3. The order of the fields is V gene, D gene, clone size, J gene, CDR3 DNA, CDR3 protein. The D gene is left open where the match is weak. Clone size is stated in some rows and not others, as once, few, many or a class when expanded.

TRBV19	-	-	TRBJ1-3	TGTGCCAGCTACAGGGATCCTGGAAACACCATATATTTT	CASYRDPGNTIYF
TRBV2	-	-	TRBJ1-5	TGTGCCAGCACAACGACAGGATGGGATCAGCCCCAGCATTTT	CASTTTGWDQPQHF
TRBV9	TRBD1	-	TRBJ1-1	TGTGCCAGCAGCGAAGGGACAGCGAACACTGAAGCTTTCTTT	CASSEGTANTEAFF
TRBV7-9	-	-	TRBJ1-1	TGTGCCAGCAGCTTAGCCCCAACAGGGATCGGCACTGAAGCTTTCTTT	CASSLAPTGIGTEAFF
TRBV6-5	-	-	TRBJ1-4	TGTGCCAGCAGCAAATTACAGGGAACTAATGAAAAACTGTTTTTT	CASSKLQGTNEKLFF
TRBV5-6	TRBD2	-	TRBJ2-3	TGTGCCAGCAGCTTGTCACTAGCGGGATACACAGATACGCAGTATTTT	CASSLSLAGYTDTQYF
TRBV28	TRBD2	-	TRBJ2-3	TGTGCCAGCAGGTACACGGGCGGGGGTACGCAGTATTTT	CASRYTGGGTQYF
TRBV27	TRBD1	-	TRBJ1-1	TGTGCCAGCAGTAGGACAGGGTTCGCATCCGTGAACACTGAAGCTTTCTTT	CASSRTGFASVNTEAFF
TRBV29-1	TRBD1	-	TRBJ1-5	TGCAGCGTTTCTGGACAGGCCAATCAGCCCCAGCATTTT	CSVSGQANQPQHF
TRBV20-1	TRBD1	-	TRBJ1-2	TGCAGTGCTAGTGATTCCGGGACAGGAGGGGGCTACACCTTC	CSASDSGTGGGYTF
TRBV25-1	TRBD1	-	TRBJ2-1	TGTGCCAGCAGTGAAGGGACAGGTATTAGCAATGAGCAGTTCTTC	CASSEGTGISNEQFF
TRBV30	-	once	TRBJ2-1	TGTGCCCGCTCCGGGGGAAGCTCCTACAATGAGCAGTTCTTC	CARSGGSSYNEQFF
TRBV30	-	-	TRBJ1-6	TGTGCCTCCCGACGGGGGGAGCGGTCACCCCTCCACTTT	CASRRGERSPLHF
TRBV30	-	-	TRBJ1-4	TGTGCCTGGAGTGTAGGTCCAGGTGAAAAACTGTTTTTT	CAWSVGPGEKLFF
TRBV30	-	-	TRBJ1-2	TGTGCCTGGGGAAGGTCAGGGGTCCCCTATGGCTACACCTTC	CAWGRSGVPYGYTF
TRBV5-6	TRBD1	-	TRBJ1-5	TGTGCCAGCAGCCTACGGACAGGGGGCGCGTTTAGCAATCAGCCCCAGCATTTT	CASSLRTGGAFSNQPQHF
TRBV7-6	TRBD1	-	TRBJ1-2	TGTGCCAGCAGCTTAGCACCACAGGGGGAGGGTGGCTACACCTTC	CASSLAPQGEGGYTF
TRBV18	-	-	TRBJ1-1	TGTGCCAGCTCACCTCTGACAGGTGAAGCTTTCTTT	CASSPLTGEAFF
TRBV14	-	few	TRBJ2-7	TGTGCCAGCAGCGGGCAGACCTACGAGCAGTACTTC	CASSGQTYEQYF
TRBV30	-	-	TRBJ1-3	TGTGCCTGGAGTAAGTCGGACAGAGGAAACACCATATATTTT	CAWSKSDRGNTIYF
TRBV13	-	-	TRBJ1-1	TGTGCCAGCAGCTTAAGAAGTTGGGGGGACACTGAAGCTTTCTTT	CASSLRSWGDTEAFF
TRBV27	-	-	TRBJ2-1	TGTGCCAGCAGTCTCCAGGGCGGCTCGAATGAGCAGTTCTTC	CASSLQGGSNEQFF
TRBV24-1	-	-	TRBJ2-3	TGTGCCACCAGTGATTACTATGGGACAAGCACAGATACGCAGTATTTT	CATSDYYGTSTDTQYF
TRBV5-5	-	-	TRBJ1-1	TGTGCCAGCAGCTTCCACATGAACACTGAAGCTTTCTTT	CASSFHMNTEAFF
TRBV19	-	-	TRBJ2-1	TGTGCCAGTAGTATAGCCAGGTACAATGAGCAGTTCTTC	CASSIARYNEQFF
TRBV7-5	-	-	TRBJ1-2	TGTGCCAGAAGCAACCTAGGCGACTATGGCTACACCTTC	CARSNLGDYGYTF
TRBV11-3	TRBD2	-	TRBJ2-7	TGTGCCAGCAGCTCTAGCGGGCCAAACGAGCAGTACTTC	CASSSSGPNEQYF
TRBV11-3	-	-	TRBJ2-3	TGTGCCAGCAGCCCGACTAGCACAGATACGCAGTATTTT	CASSPTSTDTQYF
TRBV25-1	-	-	TRBJ1-2	TGTGCCAGCAGTGAGGGGGCTCCCGGGGGCTACACCTTC	CASSEGAPGGYTF
TRBV3-1/TRBV3-2	TRBD1	-	TRBJ1-5	TGTGCCAGCAGCGGGGGACAGGGGGACCAGCATTTT	CASSGGQGDQHF
TRBV19	TRBD1	-	TRBJ2-2	TGTGCCAGTAGTATTAACAGGGGTTTGAACACCGGGGAGCTGTTTTTT	CASSINRGLNTGELFF
TRBV7-2	TRBD1	-	TRBJ2-2	TGTGCCAGCAGCTTAGCAGGGGGCGCCTCACGCACCGGGGAGCTGTTTTTT	CASSLAGGASRTGELFF
TRBV12-5	TRBD1	-	TRBJ1-2	TGTGCTAGTGGTCCGGGGACAGGGGGCGCCGCTAACTATGGCTACACCTTC	CASGPGTGGAANYGYTF
TRBV7-6	-	-	TRBJ2-3	TGTGCCAGCAGCCCTGAATGGGCCAGCACAGATACGCAGTATTTT	CASSPEWASTDTQYF
TRBV3-1/TRBV3-2	-	-	TRBJ2-7	TGTGCCAGCAGCCAAGGGGACTGGGGCGAGCAGTACTTC	CASSQGDWGEQYF
TRBV24-1	-	-	TRBJ1-2	TGTGCCACCAGTGTGAGAGACAGTGCTGGCTACACCTTC	CATSVRDSAGYTF
TRBV14	-	-	TRBJ1-2	TGTGCCAGCAGCCAGGCGGACACCCCATATGGCTACACCTTC	CASSQADTPYGYTF
TRBV25-1	-	-	TRBJ2-7	TGTGCCAGCAGATGGGGGGTCAACGAGCAGTACTTC	CASRWGVNEQYF
TRBV5-4	-	-	TRBJ1-1	TGTGCCAGCAGCTTGTCGGCAGGTATGAGTGAAGCTTTCTTT	CASSLSAGMSEAFF
TRBV12-3/TRBV12-4	-	-	TRBJ1-2	TGTGCCAGCAGTTTAGCGCTATTAGATGGCTACACCTTC	CASSLALLDGYTF
TRBV5-4	TRBD1	-	TRBJ1-1	TGTGCCAGCAGCTGGGACAGGGAGGGGAACACTGAAGCTTTCTTT	CASSWDREGNTEAFF
TRBV10-3	TRBD1	-	TRBJ1-6	TGTGCCATCAGGGACGGGACAGAAAATTCACCCCTCCACTTT	CAIRDGTENSPLHF
TRBV5-1	TRBD1	-	TRBJ2-1	TGCGCCAGCAGCCTAACAGGGGTTTACAATGAGCAGTTCTTC	CASSLTGVYNEQFF
TRBV11-3	TRBD1	once	TRBJ2-7	TGTGCCAGCAGCCTCGACAGGGTTTCCGAGCAGTACTTC	CASSLDRVSEQYF
TRBV5-5	TRBD2	-	TRBJ2-1	TGTGCCAGCAGCGTACAGTGGGGGGGCTCCTACAATGAGCAGTTCTTC	CASSVQWGGSYNEQFF
TRBV25-1	TRBD1	-	TRBJ2-5	TGTGCCAGCAGTTTACAGGGGTCAGAGACCCAGTACTTC	CASSLQGSETQYF
TRBV7-7	TRBD1	-	TRBJ2-2	TGTGCTAGCAGCTTGGGACAGGGGAACACCGGGGAGCTGTTTTTT	CASSLGQGNTGELFF
TRBV6-5	-	few	TRBJ2-1	TGTGCCAGCAGTTACTTGGCTAGCGCCTACAATGAGCAGTTCTTC	CASSYLASAYNEQFF
TRBV6-1	-	-	TRBJ1-4	TGTGCCAGCAGTGAAGGGGGCTCTAATGAAAAACTGTTTTTT	CASSEGGSNEKLFF
TRBV7-9	TRBD2	-	TRBJ2-7	TGTGCCAGCAGCTTTTGGGGGGGACCGGTAGAAGGCGAGCAGTACTTC	CASSFWGGPVEGEQYF
TRBV15	-	few	TRBJ1-2	TGTGCCACCAGCAGAGAGACAGGAGCTAACTATGGCTACACCTTC	CATSRETGANYGYTF
TRBV27	TRBD2	-	TRBJ2-6	TGTGCCAGCAGTCGGACTAGCGGGAACTCTGGGGCCAACGTCCTGACTTTC	CASSRTSGNSGANVLTF
TRBV6-2/TRBV6-3	-	-	TRBJ1-4	TGTGCCAGCAGTTACGCCGGCGAGGGCGAAAAACTGTTTTTT	CASSYAGEGEKLFF
TRBV13	-	-	TRBJ2-3	TGTGCCAGCAGCTTAGTTGGCACCGATACGCAGTATTTT	CASSLVGTDTQYF
TRBV6-5	-	few	TRBJ2-1	TGTGCCAGCAATCCCGGGACTGCCTACAATGAGCAGTTCTTC	CASNPGTAYNEQFF
TRBV7-2	-	-	TRBJ1-6	TGTGCCAGCAGCTTAGTTTTCCAGGGATCGGGAGGTTCACCCCTCCACTTT	CASSLVFQGSGGSPLHF